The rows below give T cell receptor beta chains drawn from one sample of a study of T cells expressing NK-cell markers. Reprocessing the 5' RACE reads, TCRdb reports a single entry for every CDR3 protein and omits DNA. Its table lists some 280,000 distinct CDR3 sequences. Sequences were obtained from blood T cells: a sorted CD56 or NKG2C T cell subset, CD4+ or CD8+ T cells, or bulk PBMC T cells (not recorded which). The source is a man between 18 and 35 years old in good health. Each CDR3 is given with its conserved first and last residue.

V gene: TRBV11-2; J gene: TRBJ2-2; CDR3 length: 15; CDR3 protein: CASSFLGSGPGELFF
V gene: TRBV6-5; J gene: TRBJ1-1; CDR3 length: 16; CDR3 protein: CASSPGTGVLATEAFF
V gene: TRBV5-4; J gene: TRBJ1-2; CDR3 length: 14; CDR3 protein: CASSSRGALYGYTF
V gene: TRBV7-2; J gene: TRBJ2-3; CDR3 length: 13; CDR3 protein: CASRSQVSGTQYF
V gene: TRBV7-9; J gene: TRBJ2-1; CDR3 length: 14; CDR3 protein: CASSLGYSHNEQFF
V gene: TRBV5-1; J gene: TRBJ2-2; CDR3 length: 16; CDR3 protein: CASSLQGQGSTGELFF
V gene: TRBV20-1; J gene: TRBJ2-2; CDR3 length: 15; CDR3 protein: CSARFVGGPIGELFF
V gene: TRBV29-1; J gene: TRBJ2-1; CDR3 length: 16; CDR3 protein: CSVSKGTSGSYNEQFF
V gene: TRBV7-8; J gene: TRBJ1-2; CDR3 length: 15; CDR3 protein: CASSLPWDQGYGYTF
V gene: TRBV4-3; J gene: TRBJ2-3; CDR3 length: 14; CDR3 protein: CASSPGLSTDTQYF
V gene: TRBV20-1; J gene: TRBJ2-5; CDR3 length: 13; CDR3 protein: CSARVGLRGSQYF
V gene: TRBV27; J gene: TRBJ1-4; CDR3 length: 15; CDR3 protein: CNSSLLAAGGEKLFF
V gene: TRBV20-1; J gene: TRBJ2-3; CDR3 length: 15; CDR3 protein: CSASPTSGLGDTQYF
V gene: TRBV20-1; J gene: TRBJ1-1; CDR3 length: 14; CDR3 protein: CSARAYSLQGEAFF
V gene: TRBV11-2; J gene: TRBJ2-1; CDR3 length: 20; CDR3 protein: CASRRQAGASGRPGYNEQFF
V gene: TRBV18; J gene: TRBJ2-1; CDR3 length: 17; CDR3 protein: CASSPPGSGITYNEQFF
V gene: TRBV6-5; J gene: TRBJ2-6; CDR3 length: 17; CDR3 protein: CASSYGQGSSGANVLTF
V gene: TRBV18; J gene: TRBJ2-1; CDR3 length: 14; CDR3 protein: CASSPRTGEAEQFF
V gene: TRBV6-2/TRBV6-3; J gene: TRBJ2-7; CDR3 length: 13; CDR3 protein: CASRNGRIDEQYF
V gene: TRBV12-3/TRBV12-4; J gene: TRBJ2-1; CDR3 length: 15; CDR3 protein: CASSLAGATRDEQFF
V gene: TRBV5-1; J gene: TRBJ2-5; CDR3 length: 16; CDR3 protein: CASSLAGLARKETQYF
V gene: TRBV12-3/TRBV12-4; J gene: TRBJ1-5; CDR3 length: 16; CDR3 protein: CASSRQGAGSNQPQHF
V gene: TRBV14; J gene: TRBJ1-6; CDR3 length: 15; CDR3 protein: CASSQRQGEGSPLHF
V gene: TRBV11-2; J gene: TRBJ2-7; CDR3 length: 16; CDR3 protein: CASSRRLAGAEYEQYF
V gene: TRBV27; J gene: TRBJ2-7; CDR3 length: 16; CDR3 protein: CASRPERWGETYEQYF
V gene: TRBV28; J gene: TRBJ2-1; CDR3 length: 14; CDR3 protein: CASSLIGDHNEQFF
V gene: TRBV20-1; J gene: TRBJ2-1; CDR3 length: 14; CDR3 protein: CSARDRTSGRRQFF
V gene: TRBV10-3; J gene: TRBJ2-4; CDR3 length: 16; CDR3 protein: CAISESGQTARNIQYF
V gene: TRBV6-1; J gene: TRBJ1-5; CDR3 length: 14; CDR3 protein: CASSPGQGDQPQHF
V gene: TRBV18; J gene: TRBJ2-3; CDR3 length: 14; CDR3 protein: CASSPQGLADTQYF
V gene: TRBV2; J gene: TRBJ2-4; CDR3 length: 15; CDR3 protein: CASRYPMRAKNIQYF
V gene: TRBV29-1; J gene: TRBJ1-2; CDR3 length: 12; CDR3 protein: CSGLNRNYGYTF
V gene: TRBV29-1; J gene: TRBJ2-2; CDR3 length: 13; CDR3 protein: CSVATNARGELFF
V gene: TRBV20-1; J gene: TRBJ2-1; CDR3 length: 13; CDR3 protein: CSARALTSREQFF
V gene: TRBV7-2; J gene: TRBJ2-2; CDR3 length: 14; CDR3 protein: CASSLAGTSGELFF
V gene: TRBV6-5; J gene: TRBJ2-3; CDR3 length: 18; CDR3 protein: CASSYSWRSGGFTDTQYF
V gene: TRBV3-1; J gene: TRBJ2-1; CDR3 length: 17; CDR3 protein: CASSQDQLLAGDNEQFF
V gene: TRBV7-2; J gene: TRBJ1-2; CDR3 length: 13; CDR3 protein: CASSTDRIYGYTF
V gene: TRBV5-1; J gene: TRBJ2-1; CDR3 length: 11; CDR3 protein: CASSGENEQFF
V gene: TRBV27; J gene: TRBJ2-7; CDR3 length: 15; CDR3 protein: CASSFRSGGEGEQYF
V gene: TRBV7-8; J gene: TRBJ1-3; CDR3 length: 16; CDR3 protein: CASSPRTGGLRNTIYF
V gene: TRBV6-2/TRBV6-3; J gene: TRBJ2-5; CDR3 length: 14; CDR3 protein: CASRTWTVQETQYF
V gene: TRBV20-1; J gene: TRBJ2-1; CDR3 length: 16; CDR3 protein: CSARDALSPPRLGQFF
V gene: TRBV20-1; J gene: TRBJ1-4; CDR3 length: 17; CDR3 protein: CSATWTGAESWGEKLFF
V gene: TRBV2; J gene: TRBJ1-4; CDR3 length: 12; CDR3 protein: CASSQEDRGMFF
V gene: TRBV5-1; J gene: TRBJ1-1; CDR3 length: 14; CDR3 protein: CASSLQGTGSEAFF
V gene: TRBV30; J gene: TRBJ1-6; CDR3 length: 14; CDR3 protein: CAWSPGTGIPPLHF
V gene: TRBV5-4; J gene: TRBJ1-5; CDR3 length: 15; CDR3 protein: CASSLDGGGNQPQHF
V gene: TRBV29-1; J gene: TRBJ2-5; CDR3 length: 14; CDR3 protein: CSVGGTGGGETQYF
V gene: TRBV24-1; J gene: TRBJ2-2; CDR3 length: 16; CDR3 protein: CATSALGNQNTGELFF
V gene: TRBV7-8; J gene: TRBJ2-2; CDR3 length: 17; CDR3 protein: CASSLVVGGKRTGELFF
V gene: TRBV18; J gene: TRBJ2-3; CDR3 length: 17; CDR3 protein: CASSPNTRQGGTDTQYF
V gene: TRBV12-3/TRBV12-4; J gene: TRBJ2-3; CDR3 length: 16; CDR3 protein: CASRSGTSEHTDTQYF
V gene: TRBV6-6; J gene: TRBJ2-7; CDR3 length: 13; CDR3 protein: CASSGGQKYEQYF
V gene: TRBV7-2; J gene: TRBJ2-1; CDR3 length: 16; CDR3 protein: CASSLVSVGLAGGQFF
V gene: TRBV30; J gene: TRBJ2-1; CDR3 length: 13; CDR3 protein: CAWSRNDYNEQFF
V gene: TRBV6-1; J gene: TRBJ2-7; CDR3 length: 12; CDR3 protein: CASSERGYEQYF